This T cell receptor beta chain derives from a study of T-cell memory formation after mild COVID-19. The germline V gene encodes CDR1 SGHDN and CDR2 FVKESK. The J segment lost 10 bases and the V segment lost 4 bases, leaving 10 bases of the junction unmatched. This CDR3 spans 14 amino acids. This clonotype turned up a few times. Its antigen is unknown. The study, taken as a whole, reports: There was no confirmation that second-wave clones peaking on day 37 were SARS-CoV-2 specific. Day 15 to 85 contracting clones showed balanced CD4/CD8; later expanders leaned CD4+.

TCRdb reprocessed the 5' RACE reads via MiXCR and lists one record per CDR3 protein. The sample consists of 380,000 or so distinct CDR3 sequences, around 15% of them appearing once. The rearrangement uses TRBV14 and TRBJ2-1, with 7 bases lining up with TRBD2. The sequence was collected from a man aged 18 to 29 who had mild COVID-19 (a few samples of this study predate the infection). Cell type and time point are not known. Sequencing used PBMCs or a T cell subset sorted from them (not recorded which). This CDR3 is CASSRISSGEEQFF. The CDR3 DNA reads as TGTGCCAGCAGCCGGATTTCTAGCGGAGAAGAGCAGTTCTTC.